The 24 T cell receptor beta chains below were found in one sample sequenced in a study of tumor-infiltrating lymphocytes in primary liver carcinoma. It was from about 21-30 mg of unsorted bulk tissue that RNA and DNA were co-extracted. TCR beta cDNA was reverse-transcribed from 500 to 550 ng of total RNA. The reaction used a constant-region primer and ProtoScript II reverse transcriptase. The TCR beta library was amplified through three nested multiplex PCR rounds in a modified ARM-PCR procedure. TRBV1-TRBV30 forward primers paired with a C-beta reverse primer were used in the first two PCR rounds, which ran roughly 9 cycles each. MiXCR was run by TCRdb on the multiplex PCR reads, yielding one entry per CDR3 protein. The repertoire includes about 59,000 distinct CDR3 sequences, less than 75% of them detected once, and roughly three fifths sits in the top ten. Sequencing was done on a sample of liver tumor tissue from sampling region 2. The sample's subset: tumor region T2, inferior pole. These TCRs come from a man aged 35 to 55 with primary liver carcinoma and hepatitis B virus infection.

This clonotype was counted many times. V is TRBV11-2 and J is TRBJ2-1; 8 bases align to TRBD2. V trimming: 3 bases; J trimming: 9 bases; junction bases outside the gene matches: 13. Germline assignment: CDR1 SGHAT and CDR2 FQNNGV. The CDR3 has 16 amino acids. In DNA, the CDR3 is TGTGCCAGCAGCTTGGATATCGGACTAGCCATGGGTGAGCAGTTCTTC. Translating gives CASSLDIGLAMGEQFF. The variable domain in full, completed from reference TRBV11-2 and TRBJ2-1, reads EAGVAQSPRYKIIEKRQSVAFWCNPISGHATLYWYQQILGQGPKLLIQFQNNGVVDDSQLPKDRFSAERLKGVDSTLKIQPAKLEDSAVYLCASSLDIGLAMGEQFFGPGTRLTVL.

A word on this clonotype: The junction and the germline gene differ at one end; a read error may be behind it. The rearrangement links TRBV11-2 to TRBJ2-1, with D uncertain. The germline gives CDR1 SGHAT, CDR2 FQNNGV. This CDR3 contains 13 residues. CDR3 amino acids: CASRLDRLSMGFF. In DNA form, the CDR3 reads TGTGCCAGCAGATTAGATCGGCTATCGATGGGTTTCTTC. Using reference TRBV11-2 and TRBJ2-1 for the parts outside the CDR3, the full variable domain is EAGVAQSPRYKIIEKRQSVAFWCNPISGHATLYWYQQILGQGPKLLIQFQNNGVVDDSQLPKDRFSAERLKGVDSTLKIQPAKLEDSAVYLCASRLDRLSMGFFGPGTRLTVL.

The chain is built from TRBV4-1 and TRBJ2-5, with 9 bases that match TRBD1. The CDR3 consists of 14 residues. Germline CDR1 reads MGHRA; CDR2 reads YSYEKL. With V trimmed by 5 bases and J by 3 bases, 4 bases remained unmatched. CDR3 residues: CASSRRDREETQYF. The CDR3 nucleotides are TGCGCCAGCAGCAGACGGGACAGGGAAGAGACCCAGTACTTC.

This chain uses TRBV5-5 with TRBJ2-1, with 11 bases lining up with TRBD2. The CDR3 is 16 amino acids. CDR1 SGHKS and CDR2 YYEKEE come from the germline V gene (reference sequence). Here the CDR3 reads CVSSYQTSGTYNEQFF. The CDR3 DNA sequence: TGTGTCAGTAGCTATCAGACTAGCGGGACATACAATGAGCAGTTCTTC. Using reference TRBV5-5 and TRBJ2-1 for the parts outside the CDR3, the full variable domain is DAGVTQSPTHLIKTRGQQVTLRCSPISGHKSVSWYQQVLGQGPQFIFQYYEKEERGRGNFPDRFSARQFPNYSSELNVNALLLGDSALYLCVSSYQTSGTYNEQFFGPGTRLTVL.

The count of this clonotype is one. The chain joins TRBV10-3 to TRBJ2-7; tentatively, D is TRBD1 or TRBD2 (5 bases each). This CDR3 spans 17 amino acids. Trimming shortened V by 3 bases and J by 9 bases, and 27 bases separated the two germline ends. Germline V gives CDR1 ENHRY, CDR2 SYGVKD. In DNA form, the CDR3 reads TGTGCCATCAGTGAACCTAAAGGGGAAGGCAGAGGGAACGGGCAGTACTTC. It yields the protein CAISEPKGEGRGNGQYF.

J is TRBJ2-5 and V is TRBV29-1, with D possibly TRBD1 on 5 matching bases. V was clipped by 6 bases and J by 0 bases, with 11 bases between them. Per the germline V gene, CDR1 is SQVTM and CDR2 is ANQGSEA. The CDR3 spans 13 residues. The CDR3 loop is CSVLTAYQETQYF. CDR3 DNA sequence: TGCAGCGTCCTGACAGCGTACCAAGAGACCCAGTACTTC.

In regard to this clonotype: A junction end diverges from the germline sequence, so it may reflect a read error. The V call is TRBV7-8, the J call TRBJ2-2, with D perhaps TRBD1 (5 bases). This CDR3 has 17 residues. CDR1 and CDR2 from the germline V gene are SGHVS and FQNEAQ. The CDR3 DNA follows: TGTGCCTGCAGCTCTCTCCACGACAGAGTTAACACCGGGGAGCTGTTTTTT. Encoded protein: CACSSLHDRVNTGELFF. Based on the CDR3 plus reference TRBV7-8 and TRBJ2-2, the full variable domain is GAGVSQSPRYKVAKRGQDVALRCDPISGHVSLFWYQQALGQGPEFLTYFQNEAQLDKSGLPSDRFFAERPEGSVSTLKIQRTQQEDSAVYLCACSSLHDRVNTGELFFGEGSRLTVL.

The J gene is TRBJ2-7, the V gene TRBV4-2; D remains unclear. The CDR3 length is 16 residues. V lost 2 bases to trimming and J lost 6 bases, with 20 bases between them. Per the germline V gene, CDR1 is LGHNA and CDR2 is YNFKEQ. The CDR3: CASSQLERSSFCEQYF. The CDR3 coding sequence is TGTGCCAGCAGCCAACTCGAACGAAGCTCCTTTTGCGAGCAGTACTTC.

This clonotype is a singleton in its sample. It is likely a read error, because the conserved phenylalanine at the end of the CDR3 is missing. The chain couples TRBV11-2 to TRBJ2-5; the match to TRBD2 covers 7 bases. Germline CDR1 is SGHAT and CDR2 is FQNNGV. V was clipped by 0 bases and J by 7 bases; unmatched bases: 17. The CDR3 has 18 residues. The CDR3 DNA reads TGTGCCAGCAGCTTAGATCCGTGGTCTGGCGGGAGAGGAGGGACCCAGTACTCC. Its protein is CASSLDPWSGGRGGTQYS.

The DNA of the CDR3 is TGTGCCAGCAGCTTAGGGGCAAGCGGAGCCGACGGGGAGCTGTTTTTT. Its translation is CASSLGASGADGELFF. The rearrangement joins TRBV7-9 to TRBJ2-2; perhaps TRBD2 as D (5 bases). V lost 1 base, J lost 7 bases, and 16 bases lay in between. The CDR3 is 16 residues long. Germline CDR1 SEHNR, CDR2 FQNEAQ (reference sequence).

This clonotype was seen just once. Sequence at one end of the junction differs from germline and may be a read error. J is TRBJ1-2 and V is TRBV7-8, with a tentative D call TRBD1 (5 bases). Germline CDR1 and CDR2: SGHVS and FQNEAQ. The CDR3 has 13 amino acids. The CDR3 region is CASSPGGTYGYTF. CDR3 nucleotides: TGTGCCAGCAGCCCGGGGGGAACCTATGGCTACACGTTC.

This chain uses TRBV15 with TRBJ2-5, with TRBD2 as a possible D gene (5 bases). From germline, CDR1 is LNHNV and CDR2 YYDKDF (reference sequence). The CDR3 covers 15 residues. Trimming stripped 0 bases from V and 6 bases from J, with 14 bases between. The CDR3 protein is CATSRDGLASKTQYF. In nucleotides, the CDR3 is TGTGCCACCAGCAGAGATGGACTTGCCTCAAAGACCCAGTACTTC.

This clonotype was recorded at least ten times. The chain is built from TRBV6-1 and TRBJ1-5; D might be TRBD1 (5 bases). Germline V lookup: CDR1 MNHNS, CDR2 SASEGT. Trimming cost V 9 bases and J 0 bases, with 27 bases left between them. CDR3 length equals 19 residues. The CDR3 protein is CASRIGGPPSIHSNQPQHF. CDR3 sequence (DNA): TGTGCCAGTAGGATCGGGGGACCACCCAGCATTCATAGCAATCAGCCCCAGCATTTT.

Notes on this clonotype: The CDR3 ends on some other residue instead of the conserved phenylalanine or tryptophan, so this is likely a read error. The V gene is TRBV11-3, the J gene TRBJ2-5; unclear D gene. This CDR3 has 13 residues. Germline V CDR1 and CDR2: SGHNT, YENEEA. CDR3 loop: CASSWGSQETQYP. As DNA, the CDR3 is TGTGCCAGCAGCTGGGGATCCCAAGAGACACAGTACCCC.

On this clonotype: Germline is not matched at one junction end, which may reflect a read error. The CDR3 region has the DNA TGTGCGAGCAGCTTATTCTCGGGGACTACCTACGAGCAGTACTTC. Encoded protein: CASSLFSGTTYEQYF. The chain couples TRBV11-2 to TRBJ2-7; 7 bases are shared with TRBD2. This CDR3 has 15 amino acids. Germline assignment: CDR1 SGHAT and CDR2 FQNNGV.

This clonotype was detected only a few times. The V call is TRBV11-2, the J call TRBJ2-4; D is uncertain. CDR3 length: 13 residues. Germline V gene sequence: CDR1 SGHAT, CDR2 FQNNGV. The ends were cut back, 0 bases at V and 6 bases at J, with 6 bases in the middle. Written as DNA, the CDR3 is TGTGCCAGCAGCTTAGAGTGGGGAAACATTCAGTACTTC. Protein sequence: CASSLEWGNIQYF.

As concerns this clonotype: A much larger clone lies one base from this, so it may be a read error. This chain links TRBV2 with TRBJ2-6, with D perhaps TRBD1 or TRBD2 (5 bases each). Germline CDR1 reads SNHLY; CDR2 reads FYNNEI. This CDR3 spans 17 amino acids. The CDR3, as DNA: TGTGCCAGCAGTCCGACACGGGACGGCTCTGGGGTCAACGTCCTGACTTTC. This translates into CASSPTRDGSGVNVLTF.

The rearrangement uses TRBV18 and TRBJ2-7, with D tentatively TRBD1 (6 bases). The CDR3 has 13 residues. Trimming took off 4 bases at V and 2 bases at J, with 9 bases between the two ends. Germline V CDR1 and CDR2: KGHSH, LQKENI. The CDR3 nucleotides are TGTGCCAGCTCACAACAGGGTCCCTACGAGCAGTACTTC. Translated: CASSQQGPYEQYF.

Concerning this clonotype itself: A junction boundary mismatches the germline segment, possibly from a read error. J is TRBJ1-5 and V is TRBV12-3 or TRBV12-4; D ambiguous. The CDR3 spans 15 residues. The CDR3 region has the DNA TGTGCCAGCAGTCTTGGGCAAGGAAACAATCGGCCCCAGCATTTT. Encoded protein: CASSLGQGNNRPQHF.

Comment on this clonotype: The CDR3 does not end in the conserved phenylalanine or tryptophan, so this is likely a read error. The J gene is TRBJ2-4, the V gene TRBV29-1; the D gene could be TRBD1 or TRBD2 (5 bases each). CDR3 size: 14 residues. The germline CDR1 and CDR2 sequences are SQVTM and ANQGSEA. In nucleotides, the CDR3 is TGTAGCGTTAAGGGGCAGGGCGTCGGGGACATTCAGTACATC. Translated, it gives CSVKGQGVGDIQYI.

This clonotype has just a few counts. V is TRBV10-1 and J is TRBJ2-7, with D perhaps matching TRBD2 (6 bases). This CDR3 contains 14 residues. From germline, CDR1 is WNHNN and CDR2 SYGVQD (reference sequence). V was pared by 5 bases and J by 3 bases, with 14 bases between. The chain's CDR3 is CASSPGGMIYEQYF. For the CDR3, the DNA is TGCGCCAGCAGTCCCGGGGGAATGATCTACGAGCAGTACTTC.

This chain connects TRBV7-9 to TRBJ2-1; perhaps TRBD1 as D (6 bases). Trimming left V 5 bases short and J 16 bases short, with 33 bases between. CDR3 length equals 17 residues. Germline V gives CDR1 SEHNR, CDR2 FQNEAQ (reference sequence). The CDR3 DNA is TGTGCCAGCAGCCTACCATATCAGGGGCCTAAAACAAATGTGCACTTCTTC. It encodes CASSLPYQGPKTNVHFF.

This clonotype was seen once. CDR3 coding DNA: TGTTCCAACAGCTTCCCCGGGGCAGTAATGAAAAAACTGTTTTTT. It encodes CSNSFPGAVMKKLFF. The V gene is TRBV11-2, the J gene TRBJ1-4, with D possibly being TRBD1 (5 bases). Germline V gene sequence: CDR1 SGHAT, CDR2 FQNNGV. The CDR3 is 15 residues long.

The CDR3 here is CASSLGRGKDTQYF. For the CDR3, the DNA is TGTGCCAGCAGCCTAGGACGGGGGAAAGATACGCAGTATTTT. The genes are TRBV7-8 and TRBJ2-3; D might be TRBD2 (6 bases). This CDR3 is built from 14 residues. Trimming shortened V by 5 bases and J by 5 bases, and 14 bases separated the two germline ends. Germline lookup yields CDR1 SGHVS and CDR2 FQNEAQ.